This is a list of T cell receptor beta chains from one sample in a study of shared clonotypes between healthy human individuals. The method was immunoSEQ multiplex PCR; TCRdb's version includes in-frame clones alone and lacks a portion of them. The profile shows 2 million or so clones, about 95% of them singletons. Sequenced: naive CD8+ T cells sorted from blood. The receptors were gathered from a man aged 18 to 35 in good health. The CDR3 runs from the conserved cysteine through the conserved F or W. D genes are given only for firm matches.

V: TRBV9; D: .; CDR3: CASAIGPSSYEQYF
V: TRBV28; D: .; CDR3: CASSFTGYEQYF
V: TRBV19; D: .; CDR3: CASSIMDNTGELFF
V: TRBV11-1; D: .; CDR3: CASSLHSDTQYF
V: TRBV27; D: .; CDR3: CASSSGHYSSYNSPLHF
V: TRBV18; D: TRBD1; CDR3: CASSRGTGGSIYEQYF
V: TRBV30; D: .; CDR3: CAWSPSRISGTTIYF
V: TRBV28; D: TRBD1; CDR3: CASSSADYRGTEAFF
V: TRBV10-3; D: TRBD2; CDR3: CAISYGAGATDTQYF
V: TRBV28; D: .; CDR3: CASSLWGGDYEQYF
V: TRBV6-5; D: .; CDR3: CASSLAPPGSNQPQHF
V: TRBV28; D: TRBD1; CDR3: CASSPLGPTGLQGYTF
V: TRBV6-1; D: .; CDR3: CASNQQNSPLHF
V: TRBV2; D: .; CDR3: CASSEEQANSNQPQHF
V: TRBV19; D: TRBD1; CDR3: CASSSGTGGMETQYF
V: TRBV9; D: .; CDR3: CASSVEGDSSYEQYF
V: TRBV30; D: .; CDR3: CAWSQLHQEGENTIYF
V: TRBV29-1; D: TRBD2; CDR3: CSVELAGDPRLETQYF
V: TRBV10-2; D: .; CDR3: CASSSVFIYEQYF
V: TRBV7-9; D: .; CDR3: CASSFPLRFPLTYEQYF
V: TRBV4-1; D: TRBD1; CDR3: CASSQERQGYEQYF
V: TRBV5-6; D: .; CDR3: CASSIQGYPYEQYF
V: TRBV11-3; D: TRBD1; CDR3: CASSSRYPGQGPLLNSPLHF
V: TRBV11-2; D: TRBD2; CDR3: CASSFGFLAGDEQYF
V: TRBV18; D: .; CDR3: CASSPPEYYEQYF
V: TRBV4-3; D: .; CDR3: CASSRIPGAAEGYTF
V: TRBV13; D: TRBD1; CDR3: CASSVQGGTEAFF
V: TRBV7-9; D: TRBD1; CDR3: CASSPRDRVRHEQYF
V: TRBV27; D: TRBD1; CDR3: CASSYRGNGYTF
V: TRBV9; D: .; CDR3: CASSVGGGTYEQYF
V: TRBV4-1; D: TRBD2; CDR3: CASSQLAGDEQFF
V: TRBV30; D: TRBD1; CDR3: CAWSVTGVGTGELFF
V: TRBV28; D: .; CDR3: CASSFTSVPQETQYF
V: TRBV2; D: .; CDR3: CASSEYLGSTYNEQFF
V: TRBV7-9; D: TRBD2; CDR3: CASSLTSGVYNEQFF
V: TRBV10-1; D: .; CDR3: CASSETRGQYNEQFF
V: TRBV9; D: .; CDR3: CASSTWDSPAETQYF
V: TRBV7-7; D: TRBD1; CDR3: CASSPLRQGALTGELFF
V: TRBV5-1; D: TRBD1; CDR3: CASSAGTANTGELFF
V: TRBV2; D: .; CDR3: CASSAGLGTYNEQFF
V: TRBV6-5; D: TRBD1; CDR3: CASTQGTGGYYGYTF
V: TRBV5-6; D: .; CDR3: CASSPPGVGTQYF
V: TRBV29-1; D: TRBD2; CDR3: CSAPSGGSDTQYF
V: TRBV11-2; D: .; CDR3: CASSLGVGLFYEQYF
V: TRBV4-1; D: .; CDR3: CASSQDRGLTGELFF
V: TRBV4-3; D: .; CDR3: CASSQVLGTEAFF
V: TRBV7-9; D: TRBD2; CDR3: CASSQPGLDYEQYF
V: TRBV2; D: TRBD2; CDR3: CASSITSGEHEQYF
V: TRBV27; D: TRBD2; CDR3: CASSLSASGGAPSTDTQYF
V: TRBV30; D: TRBD1; CDR3: CAWTLTGGNPYNEQFF